One and the same sample provided the 4 T cell receptor beta chains below, sequenced in a study of blood T cell repertoires in COVID-19. Measured with immunoSEQ multiplex PCR; TCRdb has only the in-frame clones, and not every one. The data contain around 140,000 clones, more than 65% of them seen just once; the ten biggest clones take up roughly a tenth. What was sequenced was peripheral blood. Source of these receptors: a man aged 55-75 years with active or convalescent COVID-19.

The chain combines TRBV5-1 with TRBJ2-1, with unresolved D. In germline, CDR1 is SGHRS, CDR2 YFSETQ. The CDR3 has 15 residues. The V end lost 4 bases, the J end lost 5 bases, and 16 bases lay between the germline ends. The CDR3 nucleotides are TGCGCCAGCAGCCCAGTCCTTTACGAGGACAATGAGCAGTTCTTC. Amino acids: CASSPVLYEDNEQFF.

This clone was detected a few times. The chain recombines TRBV4-1 with TRBJ2-1, with 13 bases that match TRBD2. This CDR3 has 15 residues. After removal of 4 bases from V and 6 bases from J, the junction contained 3 bases not matched to a gene. Germline CDR1 is MGHRA and CDR2 is YSYEKL. The CDR3 DNA is TGCGCCAGCAGCCGGACTAGCGGGAGAGTCAATGAGCAGTTCTTC. Its translation: CASSRTSGRVNEQFF.

The chain links TRBV5-1 to TRBJ2-3, with 8 bases aligning to TRBD1. Trimming at V came to 4 bases and at J to 3 bases, leaving 7 bases not matched to a gene. From germline, CDR1 is SGHRS and CDR2 YFSETQ. The CDR3 has 15 residues. DNA for the CDR3: TGCGCCAGCAGCCGGACAGGGTTGGTGACAGATACGCAGTATTTT. Encoded protein: CASSRTGLVTDTQYF.

V usage is TRBV18 and J usage is TRBJ1-1, with D uncertain. Trimming cost V 2 bases and J 1 base, with 14 bases left between them. Germline V gene data show CDR1 as KGHSH and CDR2 as LQKENI. This CDR3 has 16 amino acids. The chain's CDR3 is CASSPRGLLENTEAFF. CDR3 coding DNA: TGTGCCAGCTCACCAAGAGGGCTGTTGGAGAACACTGAAGCTTTCTTT.